The 21 T cell receptor beta chains reported below all come from one sample, sequenced in a study of T-cell reconstitution after alpha-beta-depleted transplantation in children. Construction of the TCRbeta library involved unique molecular identifiers. Each CDR3 protein is one row after TCRdb ran MiXCR on the PCR reads. The repertoire consists of 300,000 to 400,000 distinct CDR3 sequences, with 15% to 20% occurring once and the leading ten covering around 38%. The sequencing here drew on PBMCs, mostly from graft donor cells, taken 360 days after TCRalphabeta/CD19-depleted stem cell transplant. These receptors were taken from a male patient between 2 and 15 years old who had a stem cell transplant for acute lymphoblastic leukemia, so the T cells may come from the graft donor.

The genes are TRBV7-6 and TRBJ2-6, with TRBD1 identical over 7 bases. The junction had 5 bases not matched to a gene; V was cut back by 5 bases and J by 4 bases. The CDR3 spans 15 residues. Per germline, CDR1 SGHVS and CDR2 FNYEAQ. The CDR3 reads CASSETGAGANVLTF. The CDR3, as DNA: TGTGCCAGCAGCGAAACAGGGGCGGGGGCCAACGTCCTGACTTTC.

J is TRBJ2-1 and V is TRBV12-3 or TRBV12-4, with D unresolved. V was pared by 5 bases and J by 0 bases, with 8 bases between. The CDR3 has 14 residues. Here the CDR3 DNA reads TGTGCCAGCAGTCACACGAGCTCCTACAATGAGCAGTTCTTC. It yields the protein CASSHTSSYNEQFF.

This clonotype was seen a few times. CDR3 sequence reads: CASSLASGSKFF. The CDR3 DNA sequence: TGTGCCAGCAGCTTAGCGAGCGGGAGTAAGTTCTTC. The rearrangement joins TRBV7-2 to TRBJ2-1, with 8 nucleotides matching TRBD2. The V gene end was trimmed by 0 bases and the J gene end by 14 bases; junction bases not matched to a gene: 3. CDR3 size: 12 residues. From germline, CDR1 is SGHTA and CDR2 FQGNSA.

The chain has TRBV7-2 and TRBJ2-5; TRBD2 is a possible D gene (6 bases). The CDR3 length is 14 residues. Per germline, CDR1 SGHTA and CDR2 FQGNSA. The V and J ends lost 2 bases and 1 base respectively, with 8 bases between them. CDR3 loop: CASSLWRGQETQYF. CDR3 sequence (DNA): TGTGCCAGCAGCTTATGGCGGGGCCAAGAGACCCAGTACTTC.

This clonotype was detected ten times or more. The J gene is TRBJ2-2, the V gene TRBV4-3, with D possibly matching TRBD2 (5 bases). The CDR3 sequence is 14 residues long. Trimming removed 5 bases at V and 2 bases at J, with 9 bases between. Germline V gene lookup returns CDR1 LGHNA and CDR2 YSLEER. In DNA, the CDR3 is TGCGCCAGCAGCTCCCGGACTAACACCGGGGAGCTGTTTTTT. Translation gives CASSSRTNTGELFF.

This clonotype was recorded a few times. V is TRBV25-1 and J is TRBJ2-2; tentative D call: TRBD1 (6 bases). The CDR3 loop spans 14 amino acids. V was trimmed by 8 bases and J by 1 base, leaving 11 bases between them. Germline loops: CDR1 MGHDK, CDR2 SYGVNS. The CDR3 protein is CASGQTGNTGELFF. The CDR3 DNA follows: TGTGCCAGCGGGCAGACAGGGAACACCGGGGAGCTGTTTTTT.

This clonotype was observed at least ten times. The rearrangement joins TRBV12-3 or TRBV12-4 to TRBJ2-7; no reliable D call. The V and J ends lost 1 base and 9 bases respectively, with 13 bases between them. This CDR3 region has 13 residues. The CDR3 bases are TGTGCCAGCAGTTTAGGACCGACGGTCGGGCAGTACTTC. Translation gives CASSLGPTVGQYF.

The J gene is TRBJ2-3, the V gene TRBV29-1; D gene uncertain. Trimming removed 1 base from V and 4 bases from J, with 9 bases in between. CDR3 length equals 13 residues. The germline gives CDR1 SQVTM, CDR2 ANQGSEA. CDR3 amino acids: CSVEVLDADTQYF. DNA for the CDR3: TGCAGCGTTGAAGTCCTGGACGCAGATACGCAGTATTTT.

At least ten counts were recorded for this clonotype. The genes are TRBV29-1 and TRBJ2-3; D possibly matches TRBD1 or TRBD2 (6 bases each). Germline assignment: CDR1 SQVTM and CDR2 ANQGSEA. The CDR3 consists of 13 residues. V dropped 6 bases and J dropped 9 bases, with 19 bases sitting between them. CDR3 sequence reads: CSVGGGGGHTQYF. In DNA, the CDR3 is TGCAGCGTCGGGGGCGGAGGTGGCCACACGCAGTATTTT.

The chain joins TRBV11-2 to TRBJ2-7; TRBD1 might be the D (5 bases). Trimming left V 3 bases short and J 3 bases short, with 12 bases between. The V gene's germline CDR1 is SGHAT and CDR2 FQNNGV. The CDR3 runs 14 residues. CDR3: CASSFQGLGYEQYF. DNA for the CDR3: TGTGCCAGCAGCTTTCAGGGATTGGGCTACGAGCAGTACTTC.

This clonotype was counted only a few times. The V and J genes are TRBV7-8 and TRBJ2-1, with D possibly matching TRBD2 (6 bases). The germline V gene encodes CDR1 SGHVS and CDR2 FQNEAQ. V was pared by 5 bases and J by 3 bases, with 11 bases between. The CDR3 runs to 14 residues. The CDR3 loop reads CASSPWRDYNEQFF. The CDR3, as DNA: TGTGCCAGCAGCCCGTGGAGGGACTACAATGAGCAGTTCTTC.

The chain is built from TRBV27 and TRBJ2-2, with 10 bases lining up with TRBD2. The CDR3 has 16 residues. Trimming cost V 5 bases and J 0 bases; bases outside gene matches: 3. Germline assignment: CDR1 MNHEY and CDR2 SMNVEV (reference sequence). CDR3: CASSPGLAANTGELFF. CDR3 DNA sequence: TGTGCCAGCAGTCCCGGACTAGCGGCGAACACCGGGGAGCTGTTTTTT.

This clonotype was picked up a small number of times. The rearrangement uses TRBV12-3 or TRBV12-4 and TRBJ2-7, with 10 bases aligning to TRBD2. The trim removed 7 bases at V and 5 bases at J, leaving 8 bases unmatched. The CDR3 runs to 14 residues. DNA for the CDR3: TGTGCCAGCAAAATAGCGGGAGGCGCGAACGAGCAGTACTTC. Translating gives CASKIAGGANEQYF.

This clonotype was recorded many times. The gene calls are TRBV28 and TRBJ2-7; TRBD1 agrees at 8 bases. The CDR3 consists of 14 residues. Trimming removed 6 bases from V and 3 bases from J; junction bases left unmatched: 7. Germline V gene sequence: CDR1 MDHEN, CDR2 SYDVKM. The chain's CDR3 is CASSTGTGRYEQYF. For the CDR3, the DNA is TGTGCCAGCAGCACCGGGACAGGCCGCTACGAGCAGTACTTC.

This clonotype has a handful of counts. The chain carries TRBV20-1 and TRBJ2-4, with TRBD2 identical over 15 bases. V was pared by 4 bases and J by 0 bases, with 10 bases of the junction left unmatched. Germline loops: CDR1 DFQATT, CDR2 SNEGSKA (reference sequence). The CDR3 is 19 amino acids. CDR3: CSATGTSGRRREAKNIQYF. The CDR3 region has the DNA TGCAGTGCTACTGGGACTAGCGGGAGGAGGAGGGAAGCCAAAAACATTCAGTACTTC.

The table lists this clonotype with a few counts. The CDR3 is CASSQDDEGVYNEQFF. As DNA, the CDR3 is TGCGCCAGCAGCCAAGATGACGAAGGGGTCTACAATGAGCAGTTCTTC. The chain couples TRBV4-3 to TRBJ2-1; the D gene is possibly TRBD1 (5 bases). The CDR3 length is 16 residues. V was cut by 0 bases and J by 3 bases, with 12 bases left in between. Germline lookup yields CDR1 LGHNA and CDR2 YSLEER.

The table lists this clonotype with a few counts. The rearrangement uses TRBV28 and TRBJ1-2; the D is unclear. The V and J ends lost 2 bases and 5 bases respectively, with 12 bases between them. The germline V gene encodes CDR1 MDHEN and CDR2 SYDVKM. CDR3 length: 14 residues. CDR3 nucleotides: TGTGCCAGCAGTTTAAGAGGGCGCCCGTATGGCTACACCTTC. Amino acids: CASSLRGRPYGYTF.

The chain has TRBV10-3 and TRBJ1-1; TRBD1 matches at 9 bases. V lost 6 bases, J lost 6 bases, and 5 bases stayed unmatched. There are 13 residues in the CDR3. Per germline, CDR1 ENHRY and CDR2 SYGVKD. CDR3 protein: CAISPWTGAEAFF. The CDR3, as DNA: TGTGCCATCAGCCCCTGGACAGGGGCTGAAGCTTTCTTT.

In this sample, this clonotype turned up once. The chain combines TRBV9 with TRBJ2-1, with 16 nucleotides matching TRBD2. The germline V gene encodes CDR1 SGDLS and CDR2 YYNGEE. V dropped 0 bases and J dropped 3; count of bases not matched to a gene: 12. The CDR3 consists of 21 residues. CDR3 coding DNA: TGTGCCAGCAGCGTAGGAGTCTCCGGGACTAGCGGGAGGGCCGGCTACAATGAGCAGTTCTTC. The encoded protein is CASSVGVSGTSGRAGYNEQFF.

The CDR3 region is CASSYPGALVTGELFF. In DNA, the CDR3 is TGTGCCAGCAGTTATCCAGGGGCCCTGGTAACCGGGGAGCTGTTTTTT. The J gene is TRBJ2-2, the V gene TRBV6-5; maybe TRBD1 (6 bases). The germline V gene has CDR1 MNHEY and CDR2 SVGAGI. CDR3 size: 16 residues. V lost 3 bases, J lost 5 bases, and 16 bases lay in between.

J is TRBJ2-1 and V is TRBV5-5, with TRBD2 matching 7 bases. V trimming: 0 bases; J trimming: 6 bases; junction bases outside the gene matches: 3. The CDR3 length is 14 residues. CDR1 is SGHKS, CDR2 YYEKEE, per germline (reference sequence). In nucleotides, the CDR3 is TGTGCCAGCAGCTTGGCGGGAGGCTTCAATGAGCAGTTCTTC. Encoded protein: CASSLAGGFNEQFF.